The 14 T cell receptor beta chains given below trace back to one sample, sequenced in a study of cytomegalovirus exposure and HLA in healthy donors. The primer mix had 60 Vbeta and 13 Jbeta primers. Generated by immunoSEQ multiplex PCR, the TCRdb table keeps only in-frame clones and is missing some. Found here are about 140,000 clones, roughly 80% of them singletons; the top ten hold around 3.2%. The material sequenced was PBMCs. Receptors were obtained from a man between 35 and 55 years old in good health and CMV-seronegative.

The chain has TRBV2 and TRBJ1-5, with D possibly TRBD1 on 5 matching bases. Trimming stripped 7 bases from V and 1 base from J, with 14 bases between. The germline gives CDR1 SNHLY, CDR2 FYNNEI. The CDR3 sequence is 15 residues long. The CDR3 sequence: CASNGWGGSNQPQHF. The CDR3, as DNA: TGTGCCAGCAATGGGTGGGGCGGAAGCAATCAGCCCCAGCATTTT.

This chain uses TRBV7-2 with TRBJ2-7, with 7 bases lining up with TRBD2. Germline lookup yields CDR1 SGHTA and CDR2 FQGNSA. The CDR3 spans 13 residues. V lost 4 bases, J lost 2 bases, and 2 bases stayed unmatched. CDR3 sequence: CASSWGTTYEQYF. The CDR3 DNA follows: TGTGCCAGCAGCTGGGGGACTACCTACGAGCAGTACTTC.

This clone was picked up one time. The CDR3 here is CAISGAAQETQYF. CDR3 nucleotides: TGTGCCATCAGTGGGGCCGCCCAAGAGACCCAGTACTTC. The chain recombines TRBV10-3 with TRBJ2-5; D gene unclear. The V end was cut by 4 bases, the J end by 1 base, with 7 bases between. The CDR3 contains 13 residues. Germline V gives CDR1 ENHRY, CDR2 SYGVKD.

The V and J genes are TRBV7-6 and TRBJ2-5; D perhaps matches TRBD2 (7 bases). Germline assignment: CDR1 SGHVS and CDR2 FNYEAQ. V dropped 2 bases and J dropped 4 bases, with 11 bases sitting between them. This CDR3 has 14 amino acids. The CDR3 loop reads CASSLTGGRETQYF. CDR3 nucleotides: TGTGCCAGCAGCTTAACCGGGGGGCGAGAGACCCAGTACTTC.

A note on this clone: At one end, the junction sequence differs from germline, possibly due to a read error. The rearrangement joins TRBV7-9 to TRBJ1-4, with 9 bases identical to TRBD1. Per germline, CDR1 SEHNR and CDR2 FQNEAQ (reference sequence). CDR3 length: 14 amino acids. As DNA, the CDR3 is TGTTCCAGCAGCCAACTTGGACAGGGGGAAAAACTGTTTTTT. Encoded protein: CSSSQLGQGEKLFF.

V is TRBV10-1 and J is TRBJ1-4; tentative D call: TRBD1 (6 bases). The CDR3 is 14 amino acids. Germline CDR1 reads WNHNN; CDR2 reads SYGVQD (reference sequence). V was clipped by 4 bases and J by 5 bases, with 11 bases between them. The CDR3 bases are TGCGCCAGCAGTGGGCAGGGGAAGAATGAAAAACTGTTTTTT. Translating gives CASSGQGKNEKLFF.

This clone has just one count. The V call is TRBV5-5, the J call TRBJ1-1, with D perhaps matching TRBD1 (6 bases). The V end was cut by 0 bases, the J end by 4 bases, with 13 bases between. CDR1 SGHKS and CDR2 YYEKEE come from the germline V gene (reference sequence). The CDR3 is 15 residues long. The CDR3 sequence: CASSLEVGASTEAFF. In nucleotides, the CDR3 is TGTGCCAGCAGCTTGGAGGTGGGGGCTAGCACTGAAGCTTTCTTT.

This sequence joins TRBV7-8 and TRBJ2-1; D perhaps matches TRBD2 (5 bases). This CDR3 contains 18 residues. The germline V and J ends were trimmed by 3 bases and 3 bases, with 21 bases remaining between them. Germline V gene data show CDR1 as SGHVS and CDR2 as FQNEAQ. The CDR3 DNA sequence: TGTGCCAGCAGCTTCCCCCGGGAATCGTCCTCGAACTACAATGAGCAGTTCTTC. Amino acid sequence: CASSFPRESSSNYNEQFF.

This chain connects TRBV19 to TRBJ2-2, with TRBD2 as a possible D gene (6 bases). The V gene's germline CDR1 is LNHDA and CDR2 SQIVND (reference sequence). The CDR3 has 16 amino acids. The V end was cut by 7 bases, the J end by 7 bases, with 22 bases between. Here the CDR3 DNA reads TGTGCCAGTACCGATCCCGGAGGGGCGGTTATCGGGGAGCTGTTTTTT. Translating gives CASTDPGGAVIGELFF.

The chain links TRBV19 to TRBJ2-4; D gene ambiguous. With the DNA end fitting TRBJ2-7 better, the J assignment may be wrong. Germline V gives CDR1 LNHDA, CDR2 SQIVND (reference sequence). This CDR3 spans 14 amino acids. CDR3 protein: CASSISPDSYEQYF. The CDR3 nucleotides are TGTGCCAGTAGTATATCACCGGACTCCTACGAGCAGTACTTC.

This chain uses TRBV15 with TRBJ1-2; D is ambiguous. Germline CDR1 reads LNHNV; CDR2 reads YYDKDF (reference sequence). The V end lost 0 bases, the J end lost 3 bases, and 26 bases lay between the germline ends. The CDR3 totals 20 residues. CDR3 region: CATSRDSVGSISRPYYGYTF. CDR3 sequence (DNA): TGTGCCACCAGCAGAGATAGTGTGGGCAGTATCTCTCGACCTTACTATGGCTACACCTTC.

J is TRBJ2-3 and V is TRBV5-4; D is unclear. Germline CDR1 reads SGHNT; CDR2 reads YYREEE (reference sequence). CDR3 size: 13 residues. V lost 4 bases and J 6 bases, leaving 12 bases between the germline ends. The CDR3 is CASSIFLSDTQYF. The CDR3 nucleotides read TGTGCCAGCAGCATCTTCTTGTCGGATACGCAGTATTTT. Using reference TRBV5-4 and TRBJ2-3 for the parts outside the CDR3, the full variable domain is ETGVTQSPTHLIKTRGQQVTLRCSSQSGHNTVSWYQQALGQGPQFIFQYYREEENGRGNFPPRFSGLQFPNYSSELNVNALELDDSALYLCASSIFLSDTQYFGPGTRLTVL.

The count of this clone is one. The genes are TRBV9 and TRBJ2-7; 12 bases match TRBD2. The V segment lost 4 bases and the J segment 6 bases; nucleotides outside the gene matches: 11. Germline CDR1 and CDR2: SGDLS and YYNGEE. This CDR3 region has 16 residues. The CDR3 DNA sequence: TGTGCCAGCAGCCCCACGACTAGCGGGGGTCGTCGCGAGCAGTACTTC. Translating it yields CASSPTTSGGRREQYF.

The chain combines TRBV6-6 with TRBJ1-1, with 8 bases identical to TRBD1. Germline assignment: CDR1 MNHNY and CDR2 SVGAGI (reference sequence). The CDR3 has 15 amino acids. Trimming at V came to 6 bases and at J to 0 bases, leaving 6 bases not matched to a gene. CDR3 residues: CASSRRQGMNTEAFF. The DNA for the CDR3 is TGTGCCAGCAGCCGCAGACAGGGGATGAACACTGAAGCTTTCTTT.